This T cell receptor beta chain was sequenced in a study of shared clonotypes between healthy human individuals. Study at large: Used for every donor were three CD4 naive, three CD4 memory, two CD8 naive and one CD8 memory plate.

Using immunoSEQ multiplex PCR, the repertoire was profiled, and TCRdb retains in-frame clones only, with some absent. Of more than 2 million clones in the sample, roughly 95% were seen once. Germline CDR1 is SNHLY and CDR2 is FYNNEI. The trim removed 6 bases at V and 4 bases at J, leaving 4 bases unmatched. The CDR3 has 14 residues. This sequence joins TRBV2 and TRBJ2-2; 8 bases agree with TRBD1. The sequenced sample consisted of naive CD4+ T cells sorted from blood. Sample subset: CD45RA+ positively selected. This TCR was sampled from a man younger than 35 in good health. CDR3 sequence: CASSVTGGTGELFF. CDR3 nucleotide sequence: TGTGCCAGCAGCGTAACAGGGGGCACCGGGGAGCTGTTTTTT. Full variable domain (rest looked up from reference TRBV2 and TRBJ2-2): EPEVTQTPSHQVTQMGQEVILRCVPISNHLYFYWYRQILGQKVEFLVSFYNNEISEKSEIFDDQFSVERPDGSNFTLKIRSTKLEDSAMYFCASSVTGGTGELFFGEGSRLTVL.